Listed here are 9 T cell receptor beta chains from one sample, sequenced in a study of blood T cell repertoires in COVID-19. Assay used: immunoSEQ multiplex PCR; TCRdb lists only in-frame clones, some missing. This table has 200,000 to 250,000 clones, around four fifths appearing once. Sequencing was performed on PBMCs or T cells enriched from blood (not recorded which). All receptors come from a woman aged 50 to 60 who had been exposed to COVID-19.

CDR3 sequence reads: CASIAGGKYNEQFF. Here the CDR3 DNA reads TGTGCCAGCATTGCGGGGGGAAAGTACAATGAGCAGTTCTTC. This chain links TRBV6-5 with TRBJ2-1; 8 nucleotides align to TRBD2. CDR3 length: 14 amino acids. The ends lost 7 bases at V and 4 bases at J; junction bases unmatched: 6. In germline, CDR1 is MNHEY, CDR2 SVGAGI.

The V gene is TRBV19, the J gene TRBJ2-3; D possibly corresponds to TRBD1 (5 bases). The V gene's germline CDR1 is LNHDA and CDR2 SQIVND (reference sequence). Trimming stripped 3 bases from V and 3 bases from J, with 13 bases between. CDR3 length: 15 residues. The CDR3 DNA reads TGTGCCAGTAGTATCGGGCAGGGTAAGACAGATACGCAGTATTTT. It specifies CASSIGQGKTDTQYF. The complete variable domain, with remaining parts taken from reference TRBV19 and TRBJ2-3, reads DGGITQSPKYLFRKEGQNVTLSCEQNLNHDAMYWYRQDPGQGLRLIYYSQIVNDFQKGDIAEGYSVSREKKESFPLTVTSAQKNPTAFYLCASSIGQGKTDTQYFGPGTRLTVL.

The rearrangement uses TRBV9 and TRBJ1-3; 9 bases are a match to TRBD1. The CDR3 runs 15 residues. V lost 3 bases, J lost 1 base, and 2 bases stayed unmatched. CDR1 and CDR2 (germline): SGDLS, YYNGEE. The chain's CDR3 is CASSDRGRSGNTIYF. CDR3 bases: TGTGCCAGCAGCGACAGGGGGCGGTCTGGAAACACCATATATTTT.

The chain uses TRBV27 and TRBJ2-1; weak D call: TRBD1 (6 bases). The ends were cut back, 6 bases at V and 4 bases at J, with 13 bases in the middle. The CDR3 contains 14 residues. Germline assignment: CDR1 MNHEY and CDR2 SMNVEV (reference sequence). The CDR3 loop is CASRLRQDYNEQFF. The CDR3 DNA reads as TGTGCCAGCAGGCTCCGACAGGATTACAATGAGCAGTTCTTC.

The chain recombines TRBV29-1 with TRBJ2-1; 12 positions match TRBD1. The CDR3 has 15 residues. CDR1 is SQVTM, CDR2 ANQGSEA, per germline. Trimming took 2 bases from V and 8 from J; bases not matched to a gene: 7. The chain's CDR3 is CSVEHLGQGAHEQFF. The DNA of the CDR3 is TGCAGCGTTGAACACCTGGGACAGGGGGCCCATGAGCAGTTCTTC.

The gene calls are TRBV7-2 and TRBJ1-1; D remains unclear. The germline CDR1 and CDR2 sequences are SGHTA and FQGNSA. This CDR3 comprises 13 residues. V shed 8 bases and J shed 5 bases, with 15 bases lying between them. CDR3 amino acids: CASSPYRGTEAFF. The CDR3 DNA sequence: TGTGCCAGCTCCCCGTATCGAGGGACTGAAGCTTTCTTT. Using reference TRBV7-2 and TRBJ1-1 for the parts outside the CDR3, the full variable domain is GAGVSQSPSNKVTEKGKDVELRCDPISGHTALYWYRQSLGQGLEFLIYFQGNSAPDKSGLPSDRFSAERTGGSVSTLTIQRTQQEDSAVYLCASSPYRGTEAFFGQGTRLTVV.

This chain joins TRBV10-3 and TRBJ1-1; no firm D call. Trimming removed 6 bases from V and 1 base from J, with 6 bases in between. The germline gives CDR1 ENHRY, CDR2 SYGVKD. The CDR3 is 12 residues long. The chain's CDR3 is CAIRRENTEAFF. CDR3 sequence (DNA): TGTGCCATCAGGCGGGAGAACACTGAAGCTTTCTTT.

This chain links TRBV7-9 with TRBJ2-1; maybe TRBD1 (6 bases). Trimming stripped 5 bases from V and 5 bases from J, with 19 bases between. The CDR3 spans 16 residues. The germline V gene encodes CDR1 SEHNR and CDR2 FQNEAQ (reference sequence). CDR3 loop: CASSPGGATYNNEQFF. DNA of the CDR3: TGTGCCAGCAGCCCTGGGGGCGCCACGTACAACAATGAGCAGTTCTTC.

The chain joins TRBV5-1 to TRBJ2-7; 9 bases map to TRBD1. The CDR3 contains 18 residues. The J segment lost 2 bases and the V segment lost 2 bases, leaving 14 bases of the junction unmatched. The germline V gene has CDR1 SGHRS and CDR2 YFSETQ. The CDR3 DNA follows: TGCGCCAGCAGCTTCCGGACAGGGGAATTCGGAATCACCTACGAGCAGTACTTC. It translates to CASSFRTGEFGITYEQYF.